Sequencing of this TCR beta chain was carried out in a study of blood T cell repertoires in COVID-19. Background on the study: Some COVID-19 samples were acute and others convalescent; all came from the United States, Italy and Spain. T cells, B-cell-depleted T cells, or PBMCs supplied cDNA or gDNA.

As processed by the authors: For nucleated cells, counts were estimated from reference gene primer amplification. Sequenced by immunoSEQ multiplex PCR; TCRdb stores in-frame clones only, minus some. V and J calls and clone size come straight from that table; D and trimming were deduced from the DNA. The sample lists around 250,000 clones, over 80% occurring once. The V and J ends lost 5 bases and 5 bases, in that order; junction bases with no gene match: 8. The CDR3 runs to 15 residues. The germline CDR1 and CDR2 sequences are MNHEY and SVGAGI. The rearrangement links TRBV6-5 to TRBJ2-5, with TRBD2 matching over 10 bases. Sequenced material: peripheral blood. The TCR sequence derives from a woman in her thirties or forties who had recovered from COVID-19. CDR3 in amino acids: CASSRAGGLEETQYF. DNA of the CDR3: TGTGCCAGCAGTAGAGCGGGGGGGCTCGAGGAGACCCAGTACTTC.